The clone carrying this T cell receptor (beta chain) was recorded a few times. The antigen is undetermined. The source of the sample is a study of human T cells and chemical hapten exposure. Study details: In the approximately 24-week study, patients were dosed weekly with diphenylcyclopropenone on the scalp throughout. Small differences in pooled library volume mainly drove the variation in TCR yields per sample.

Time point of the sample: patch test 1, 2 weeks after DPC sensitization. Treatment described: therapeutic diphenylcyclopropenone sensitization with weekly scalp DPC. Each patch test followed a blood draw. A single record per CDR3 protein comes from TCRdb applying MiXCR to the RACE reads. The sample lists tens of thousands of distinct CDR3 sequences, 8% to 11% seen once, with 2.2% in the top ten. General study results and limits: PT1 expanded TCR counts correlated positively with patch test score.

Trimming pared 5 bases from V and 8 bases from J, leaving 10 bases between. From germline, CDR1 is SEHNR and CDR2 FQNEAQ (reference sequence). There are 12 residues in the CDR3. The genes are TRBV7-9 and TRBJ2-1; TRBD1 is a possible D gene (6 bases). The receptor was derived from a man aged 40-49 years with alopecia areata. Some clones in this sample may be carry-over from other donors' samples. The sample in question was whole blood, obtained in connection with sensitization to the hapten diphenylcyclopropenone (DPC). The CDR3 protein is CASSLQGDEQFF. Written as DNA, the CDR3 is TGTGCCAGCAGCCTACAGGGCGATGAGCAGTTCTTC.